The text below deals with one T cell receptor beta chain. This clone appeared a few times. Its binding antigen is unknown. Per-base quality was not reported, and no clone a single base away is much larger than it. Per the germline V gene, MDHEN is the CDR1 and SYDVKM is the CDR2. The CDR3 measures 20 amino acids from cysteine to phenylalanine. The retained sequence is limited to the CDR3, 60 bases, with the frame set at the first base. V loses 6 bases of germline sequence and J loses 6 bases, and the interval between the two ends is 30 bases. These data are taken from a study of cytomegalovirus exposure and HLA in healthy donors listed by TCRdb under 2017. A note on the overall study: According to an earlier analysis of a few hundred of the donors, about 190 million T cells yielded some 110 million unique TCR beta sequences and less than 300 Gb of sequence data. An early release covering around 630 HLA-typed donors comprised approximately 300 gigabases of sequencing data and 85 million to 100 million unique TCR sequences. Among the roughly 400 genotyped donors, 75% to 90% belonged to the genetic ancestry cluster associated with self-reported Caucasian donors. The study was designed to test whether signatures of past pathogen exposure could be identified by cataloging public T cell receptors. The study used immunosequencing to profile the T cell repertoires of approximately 690 subjects and linked those repertoires to cytomegalovirus serostatus. Along with the roughly 700-subject first cohort, a separate validation cohort of approximately 110 different subjects was used. To predict cytomegalovirus infection status, the study combined high-throughput TCR immunosequencing, statistical association of individual TCRs with disease status, and machine learning. A later analysis re-examined previously published TCR beta repertoires from about 670 donors and added high-resolution HLA genotyping to investigate patterns of TCR occurrence. In the later analysis, no new phenotypic data were used to find candidate immune exposures; instead, reliance was placed on TCR beta sequences and their occurrence across donors. An earlier analysis of 587 of the donors applied high-throughput TCR beta sequencing to assess whether each TCR beta V gene segment acted as functional or pseudogenic. Alongside the repertoire data, information on donor age, sex, ethnicity and CMV serostatus was compiled. A later genetic analysis used genome-wide SNP genotypes for about 55% of the 666 donors, treating that subset as a discovery cohort. Every discovery cohort repertoire had been produced on one sequencing platform. Class I and class II HLA loci were covered by the typing at four-digit resolution. The number of donors typed differed by locus, with roughly 620-630 for A, B, C, DRB1 and DQB1, around 520 for DQA1, approximately 580 for DPA1, and around 450 for DPB1. About five DR-DQ haplotypes were treated as single units for association and clustering because of strong linkage in the cohort. Among a few hundred genotyped donors of the cohort, an average of about 240,000 unique TCR beta nucleotide sequences were sequenced per donor, around 18% of them non-productive.

Library method: the immunoSEQ multiplex PCR assay. For the multiplex PCR, a mixture combining 60 forward primers for TCR Vbeta segments and 13 reverse primers for TCR Jbeta segments was used. The CDR3 region of rearranged TCR beta genes was amplified from genomic DNA with a multiplex PCR assay. The amplified TCR beta libraries were sequenced on the Illumina HiSeq System as 87-base-pair reads. In the authors' own workflow: A later analysis counted approximately 84 million unique TCR beta chains across the 500 to 850 repertoires, and 10 million to 11 million of these chains were shared by at least two donors. A nearest-neighbor algorithm error-corrected the raw reads and collapsed the reads into unique sequences, merging closely related sequences to remove PCR and sequencing errors. CDR3 sequences were aligned to IMGT reference sequences to assign V, D and J gene segments. Each retained sequence needed at least a six-nucleotide match to both a V gene segment and a J gene segment. Rearrangements were called productive when the CDR3 lacked stop codons and stayed in frame with V and J; all others were non-productive. Following IMGT convention, CDR3 was defined as the stretch from the second conserved V-encoded cysteine up to the conserved J-encoded phenylalanine. The earlier analysis of 500 to 750 of the donors excluded any sequence lacking an unambiguous match to a single V gene segment. In an earlier analysis of several hundred of the donors, V segments were called functional above 56.7% productive rearrangements and were called segregating when the between-donor standard deviation exceeded 5%. A statistical classification framework was built for diagnosing cytomegalovirus status from the catalog of TCR beta chain sequences. V and J gene assignment, in a later analysis, came from comparing TCR nucleotide sequences with IMGT/GENE-DB human TR gene sequences. In a later analysis, CDR3 sequences and most-parsimonious VDJ recombination scenarios were assigned using the TCRdist pipeline. In a later analysis, each TCR beta chain was defined by its CDR3 amino acid sequence together with its V-gene family, and reads without a unique V-gene family were excluded. A later analysis removed several hundred highly shared, low-generation-probability nucleotide sequences to deal with suspected cross-contamination and a sequencing artifact. A later analysis calculated a clonal expansion index for each public chain from normalized within-repertoire ranks of inferred template counts. A later analysis computed generation probabilities with a VDJ recombination model fitted to out-of-frame rearrangements, and checked the results against IGoR. Hypergeometric tests were used in a later analysis to score TCR-TCR, TCR-HLA and TCR-CMV co-occurrence, with a repertoire-size bias correction applied to the TCR pairs. False discovery rates were estimated in a later analysis by permuting HLA or CMV assignments 20 times. In a later analysis, co-occurring TCRs were grouped using DBSCAN, and TCRdist sequence similarity was added for clustering within HLA-allele-positive subsets. Co-occurrence clustering excluded repertoires with fewer than 30,000 or more than 120,000 public chains, plus five with anomalous nucleotide sharing. TCRdb limited this immuneACCESS table to in-frame rearrangements with V and J called. A share of clones is missing; checked studies link under half to unresolved V genes, and the rest is unexplained. That table furnishes V, J and clone size, whereas the DNA furnished D and trimming. Recorded for this sample are some 80,000 clones; approximately 60% of them occurred a single time. About 4.7% of the sample lies in the top ten.

In total, 600 or so healthy bone marrow donors made up the cohort. Cohort members were all nominally healthy when sampled, although unrecorded immune exposures were likely present. The donor tested CMV seropositive, placing the donor among the 289 seropositive members of the cohort. Every donor gave a peripheral blood sample, and the peripheral blood mononuclear cells from that sample were used for TCR beta sequencing. Genomic DNA was extracted from the blood cell samples with the Qiagen DNeasy Blood Extraction Kit. General findings and caveats noted by the study authors: The classifier was reported to diagnose cytomegalovirus status with high specificity and sensitivity in both the original and validation cohorts. Some IMGT-functional V segments, including TRBV6-2 and TRBV6-3, could not be distinguished by the 87-base-pair reads and were therefore excluded. While some public TCRs were present in many individuals, most TCR sequences turned up only very rarely across donors. Because HLA typing was unavailable for some donors at each locus, only the typed subset was used in association tests. A later analysis found that HLA-associated TCR beta chains were more clonally expanded and had lower generation probabilities than equally common non-associated chains. Compared with the approximately 720-donor mean, donors in an Asian-associated ancestry cluster had fewer N-insertions in productive TCRs, according to a later genetic analysis. Linkage disequilibrium might explain the correlated functional status among segregating V segments, but an unknown experimental factor could not be excluded. It was suggested by the authors that the approach could potentially be generalized to other disease states and immunological phenotypes. An association between a missense DCLRE1C variant and V-gene and J-gene trimming of TCR beta chains was found in a later genetic analysis and replicated in an independent cohort. Several of the top co-occurrence clusters appeared to be linked to parvovirus B19, influenza, CMV and Epstein-Barr virus, according to a later analysis. A group of highly shared sequence variants was considered likely to be a technical artifact of the sequencing pipeline. A further reported finding was that TCR beta sequences accurately predicted the HLA-A and HLA-B alleles for most subjects in the first cohort. Specific HLA alleles were associated with over 15,000 TCR beta sequences at a false discovery rate of 0.05 in a later analysis. When HLA alleles, especially DR and DQ, strongly co-occurred, attributing TCR associations to individual alleles was difficult. The study listed around 160 TCR beta chains as associated with cytomegalovirus. A few of the identified cytomegalovirus-associated TCR beta chains were confirmed in vitro to be specific for cytomegalovirus antigens. This cohort had only TCR beta chains sequenced, and the lack of alpha or paired-chain data limited which features could be detected. In a later analysis, most CMV-associated TCR beta chains were found to appear HLA-restricted, with HLA associations seemingly driven largely by CMV exposure. Because counts were too low, seventeen rarely observed V segments, including chromosome 9 orphons, were excluded from the earlier analysis of some 590 of the donors. In a later analysis, TCR association rates were found to vary across HLA loci, with the most associated TCRs seen for DRB1 alleles and the fewest for HLA-C alleles. Roughly uniform sequencing depth across donors was assumed in presence/absence analyses, although this assumption may not hold. Broadly in line with IMGT annotations, most TCR beta V segments showed up in productive rearrangements about 87% or about 30% of the time in an earlier analysis of 450 to 750 of the donors. For the cohort, immune exposure information was limited to CMV serostatus.

The origin of this receptor is a male donor in good health and CMV-seropositive. The V gene is TRBV28 and the J gene is TRBJ2-6, with the D gene uncertain. Material: PBMCs. The CDR3 protein: CASRLPGPKQGLGEANVLTF. The nucleotide sequence is given as TGTGCCAGCAGGCTGCCTGGGCCAAAACAAGGCCTTGGCGAGGCCAACGTCCTGACTTTC.